This entry features one TCR beta chain sequence. Its specificity is not known. The data are from a study of naive and memory T cell subsets. Study-level findings and limits: A few larger clonotypes appeared in naive repertoires, especially CD8, possibly memory cells re-expressing CD45RA. From naive to CM, EM and EMRA, diversity decreased and Gini increased.

The beta constant-region primer was an equimolar mix of two oligonucleotides covering TRBC1 and TRBC2. The ligated cDNA underwent four PCR rounds using SP2 and nested alpha and beta constant-region primers. A single record per CDR3 protein comes from TCRdb applying MiXCR to the UMI-ligation and nested PCR reads. The data show roughly 100,000 distinct CDR3 sequences, about 14% seen once. Germline values: CDR1 LGHDT, CDR2 YNNKEL (reference sequence). After removal of 0 bases from V and 10 bases from J, the junction contained 7 bases not matched to a gene. The CDR3 is 15 residues long. Sequential positive selection took CD4 T cells first, then CD8 T cells.

This TCR derives from a human donor in good health. V usage is TRBV3-1 and J usage is TRBJ2-1; 9 bases are shared with TRBD2. Material: naive CD8+ T cells from blood. CDR3 nucleotide sequence: TGTGCCAGCAGCCAAGATTGGGTAGCGGGGGTGGAGCAGTTCTTC. Protein product: CASSQDWVAGVEQFF.